This T cell receptor beta chain was found in a study of T cell repertoires in cytomegalovirus infection. Study background: The study used recently identified HLA-C-restricted and well-studied HLA-B-restricted CMV epitopes. Public TCR beta signatures marked donors with CMV infection and the matching HLA.

This clonotype has just a few counts. What it binds is not known. Study-level points and caveats: HLA-C-restricted CMV-specific TCR beta clonotypes prevailed in the ex vivo response.

In germline, CDR1 is SGHAT, CDR2 FQNNGV. This CDR3 contains 11 residues. V was clipped by 5 bases and J by 1 base, with 2 bases between them. TCRdb re-called the reads with MiXCR, one entry per CDR3 protein. The profile covers 80,000 to 95,000 distinct CDR3 sequences, with about 31% appearing a single time and 65% to 75% taken by the ten largest. The sequences come from CD8+ T cells from cultured PBMCs, collected from culture after CMV antigen stimulation. V is TRBV11-2 and J is TRBJ1-1; D unresolved. This receptor was taken from a human donor in good health (CMV status not recorded). Some clones in this sample may be carry-over from other donors' samples. CDR3: CASSQNTEAFF. CDR3 nucleotide sequence: TGTGCCAGCAGCCAGAACACTGAAGCTTTCTTT.